The next 15 T cell receptor beta chains were all read from a single sample in a study of blood T cell repertoires in COVID-19. This table comes from immunoSEQ multiplex PCR, and its TCRdb copy is limited to in-frame clones, with some not included. Found here are 95,000 to 150,000 clones, 80% to 90% of them singletons; the top ten hold about 4.7%. Material: peripheral blood. All receptors derive from a man aged 35-49 years with acute or convalescent COVID-19.

The rearrangement joins TRBV19 to TRBJ1-1; D may be TRBD1 (6 bases). V was clipped by 5 bases and J by 5 bases, with 12 bases between them. The CDR3 covers 13 residues. Germline assignment: CDR1 LNHDA and CDR2 SQIVND (reference sequence). The CDR3 DNA reads as TGTGCCAGTAGTTTCAGGGGAAGGACTGAAGCTTTCTTT. Its translation: CASSFRGRTEAFF.

The chain combines TRBV5-4 with TRBJ2-1; D gene uncertain. The CDR3 is made up of 14 amino acids. V lost 5 bases and J 9 bases, leaving 18 bases between the germline ends. From germline, CDR1 is SGHNT and CDR2 YYREEE (reference sequence). The CDR3 is CASSFGSSGGEQFF. CDR3 DNA: TGTGCCAGCAGTTTCGGGTCTTCGGGTGGTGAGCAGTTCTTC. Based on the CDR3 plus reference TRBV5-4 and TRBJ2-1, the full variable domain is ETGVTQSPTHLIKTRGQQVTLRCSSQSGHNTVSWYQQALGQGPQFIFQYYREEENGRGNFPPRFSGLQFPNYSSELNVNALELDDSALYLCASSFGSSGGEQFFGPGTRLTVL.

The rearrangement joins TRBV6-1 to TRBJ2-7, with TRBD2 matching over 8 bases. V was clipped by 0 bases and J by 4 bases; unmatched bases: 2. Germline V gene data show CDR1 as MNHNS and CDR2 as SASEGT. There are 14 residues in the CDR3. This chain's CDR3 is CASSEAPSGYEQYF. The CDR3 nucleotides read TGTGCCAGCAGTGAAGCGCCTAGCGGGTACGAGCAGTACTTC.

This clone was seen at least ten times. The chain is built from TRBV6-5 and TRBJ2-7, with 7 nucleotides matching TRBD1. Germline loops: CDR1 MNHEY, CDR2 SVGAGI. With V trimmed by 6 bases and J by 10 bases, 6 bases remained unmatched. This CDR3 comprises 11 residues. The CDR3 here is CASSYDREQYF. In nucleotides, the CDR3 is TGTGCCAGCAGCTACGACAGGGAACAGTACTTC.

This clone was seen once. The chain recombines TRBV7-3 with TRBJ1-6; D is undetermined. Germline V gene data show CDR1 as SGHTA and CDR2 as FQGTGA. V lost 5 bases and J 10 bases, leaving 18 bases between the germline ends. The CDR3 sequence is 15 residues long. The CDR3 reads CASSESPGSRSPLHF. DNA for the CDR3: TGTGCCAGCAGCGAATCACCGGGAAGTCGGTCACCCCTCCACTTT.

Remarks on this clone: A read error may account for a junction end that differs from germline. As DNA, the CDR3 is TGTGCCAGTCATAAAGGGACAGGGGAGGCCCCGCTATTT. It codes for CASHKGTGEAPLF. V usage is TRBV12-3 or TRBV12-4 and J usage is TRBJ1-3; 10 bases are shared with TRBD1. The CDR3 is 13 amino acids.

The rearrangement links TRBV15 to TRBJ1-1; D call uncertain. V was cut by 0 bases and J by 5 bases, with 7 bases left in between. The CDR3 has 13 residues. Germline CDR1 LNHNV, CDR2 YYDKDF (reference sequence). CDR3 loop: CATSRDLRTEAFF. CDR3 sequence (DNA): TGTGCCACCAGCAGAGACCTCCGGACTGAAGCTTTCTTT.

V usage is TRBV18 and J usage is TRBJ2-1; no clear D gene. The germline CDR1 and CDR2 sequences are KGHSH and LQKENI. The CDR3 has 16 residues. V was shortened by 6 bases and J by 0 bases, with 15 bases between the two germline ends. The CDR3 DNA reads as TGTGCCAGCTCCCCGGAGACTGACCCCTCCTACAATGAGCAGTTCTTC. Amino acid sequence: CASSPETDPSYNEQFF.

A single count supports this clone. The chain joins TRBV5-1 to TRBJ1-1; 7 bases fit TRBD1. CDR3 length: 13 residues. Per the germline V gene, CDR1 is SGHRS and CDR2 is YFSETQ. V lost 3 bases, J lost 5 bases, and 4 bases stayed unmatched. CDR3 residues: CASSSRQGTEAFF. The CDR3 DNA reads TGCGCCAGCAGCTCCCGACAGGGAACTGAAGCTTTCTTT. Variable domain in full (rest from reference TRBV5-1 and TRBJ1-1): KAGVTQTPRYLIKTRGQQVTLSCSPISGHRSVSWYQQTPGQGLQFLFEYFSETQRNKGNFPGRFSGRQFSNSRSEMNVSTLELGDSALYLCASSSRQGTEAFFGQGTRLTVV.

This rearrangement joins TRBV2 to TRBJ1-3; D possibly corresponds to TRBD1 (6 bases). This CDR3 is 15 amino acids long. Trimming left V 5 bases short and J 0 bases short, with 11 bases between. Germline V gives CDR1 SNHLY, CDR2 FYNNEI. The CDR3 DNA sequence: TGTGCCAGCAGTAAGACAGGCAACTCTGGAAACACCATATATTTT. Translation: CASSKTGNSGNTIYF.

This rearrangement joins TRBV5-1 to TRBJ1-6; 8 bases fit TRBD1. The CDR3 totals 14 residues. Germline trimming cut 6 bases from V and 9 bases from J; bases unmatched to any gene: 8. The germline CDR1 and CDR2 sequences are SGHRS and YFSETQ. This chain's CDR3 is CASTSTGVGSPLHF. In nucleotides, the CDR3 is TGCGCCAGCACCTCGACAGGGGTGGGTTCACCCCTCCACTTT.

The chain employs TRBV6-2 or TRBV6-3 and TRBJ2-5; D may correspond to TRBD1 or TRBD2 (5 bases each). Germline-derived CDR1 and CDR2 are MNHEY and SVGEGT. V was clipped by 6 bases and J by 5 bases, with 13 bases between them. The CDR3 sequence is 13 residues long. The CDR3 region has the DNA TGTGCCAGCAGCGGGGCCTTCCGCGAGACCCAGTACTTC. This codes for CASSGAFRETQYF.

The rearrangement joins TRBV6-2 or TRBV6-3 to TRBJ2-5; D gene unclear. Germline CDR1 reads MNHEY; CDR2 reads SVGEGT. V lost 2 bases and J lost 1, with 14 bases in between. The CDR3 contains 16 residues. The CDR3 spells CASSYSWAPPQETQYF. CDR3 sequence (DNA): TGTGCCAGCAGTTACAGTTGGGCACCCCCCCAAGAGACCCAGTACTTC.

V usage is TRBV10-3 and J usage is TRBJ2-1, with 15 bases matching TRBD2. V shed 3 bases and J 4 bases; nucleotides not matched to a gene: 4. Germline CDR1 reads ENHRY; CDR2 reads SYGVKD. There are 17 residues in the CDR3. CDR3 region: CAISDAGLAGGYNEQFF. The CDR3 coding sequence is TGTGCCATCAGTGACGCGGGACTAGCGGGAGGTTACAATGAGCAGTTCTTC.

The chain joins TRBV11-3 to TRBJ2-1; TRBD2 agrees at 12 bases. Germline CDR1 and CDR2: SGHNT and YENEEA. The CDR3 length is 19 residues. V lost 6 bases to trimming and J lost 2 bases; unmatched junction nucleotides: 14. The CDR3 sequence: CASSPGASGGANAYNEQFF. CDR3 bases: TGTGCCAGCAGTCCCGGAGCTAGCGGGGGGGCAAACGCCTACAATGAGCAGTTCTTC.